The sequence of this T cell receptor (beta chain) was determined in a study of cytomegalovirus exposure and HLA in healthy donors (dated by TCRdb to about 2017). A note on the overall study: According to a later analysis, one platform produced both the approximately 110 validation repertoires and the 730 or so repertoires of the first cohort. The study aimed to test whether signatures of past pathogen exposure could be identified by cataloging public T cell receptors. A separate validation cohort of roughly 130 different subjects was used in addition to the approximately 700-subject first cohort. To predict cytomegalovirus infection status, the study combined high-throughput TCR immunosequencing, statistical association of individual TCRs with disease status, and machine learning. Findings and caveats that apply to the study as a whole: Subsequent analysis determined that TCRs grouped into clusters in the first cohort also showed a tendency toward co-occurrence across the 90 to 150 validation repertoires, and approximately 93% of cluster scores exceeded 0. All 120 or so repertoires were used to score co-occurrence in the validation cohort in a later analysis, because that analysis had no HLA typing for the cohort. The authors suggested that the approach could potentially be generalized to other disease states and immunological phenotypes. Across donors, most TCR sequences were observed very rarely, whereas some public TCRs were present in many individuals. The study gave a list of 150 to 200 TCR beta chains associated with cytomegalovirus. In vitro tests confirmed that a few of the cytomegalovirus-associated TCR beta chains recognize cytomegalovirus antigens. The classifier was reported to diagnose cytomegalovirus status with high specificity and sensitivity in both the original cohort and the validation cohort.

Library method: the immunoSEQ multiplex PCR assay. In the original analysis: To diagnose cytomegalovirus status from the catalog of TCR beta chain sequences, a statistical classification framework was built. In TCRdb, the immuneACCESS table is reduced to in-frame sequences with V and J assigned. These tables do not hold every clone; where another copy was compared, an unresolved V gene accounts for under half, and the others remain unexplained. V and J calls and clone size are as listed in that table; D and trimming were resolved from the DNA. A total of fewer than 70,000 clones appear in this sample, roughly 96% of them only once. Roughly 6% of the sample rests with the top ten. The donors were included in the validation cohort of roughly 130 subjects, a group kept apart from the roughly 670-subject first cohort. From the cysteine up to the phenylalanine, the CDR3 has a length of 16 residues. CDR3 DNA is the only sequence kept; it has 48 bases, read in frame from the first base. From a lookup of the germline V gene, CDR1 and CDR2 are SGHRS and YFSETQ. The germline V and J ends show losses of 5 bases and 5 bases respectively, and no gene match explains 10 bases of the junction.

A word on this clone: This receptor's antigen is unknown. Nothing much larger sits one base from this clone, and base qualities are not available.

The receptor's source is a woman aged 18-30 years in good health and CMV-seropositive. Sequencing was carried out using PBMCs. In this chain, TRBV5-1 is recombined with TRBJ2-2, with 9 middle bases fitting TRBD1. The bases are TGCGCCAGCAGGGACCCGGGACAGGGTTCGACCGGGGAGCTGTTTTTT. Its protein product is CASRDPGQGSTGELFF.